Reported below is one T cell receptor (beta chain). Its antigen is unknown. The sample is drawn from a study of radiotherapy plus CTLA-4 blockade in lung cancer. Study as a whole: For 15% to 20% of patients, objective responses occurred, and about 30% had disease control.

V trimming: 4 bases; J trimming: 1 base; junction bases outside the gene matches: 2. CDR1 and CDR2 from the germline V gene are SGHTA and FQGTGA. The CDR3 sequence is 15 residues long. Sequencing used immunoSEQ multiplex PCR; TCRdb keeps in-frame clones, though not all of them. The table shows roughly 120,000 clones, with approximately 84% occurring only once. Study-wide results and limits: Reportedly, early blood T cell clone dynamics best predicted response, with interferon-beta.

This sequence was found in a human donor with non-small cell lung cancer who had a partial response to radiotherapy plus ipilimumab. The starting material was peripheral blood, obtained from a patient treated with radiotherapy plus ipilimumab. This chain uses TRBV7-3 with TRBJ2-4; the match to TRBD2 covers 9 bases. CDR3 sequence (DNA): TGTGCCAGCAGCTCGAGCGGGAGGGCCAAAAACATTCAGTACTTC. It codes for CASSSSGRAKNIQYF. The whole variable domain, remainder taken from reference TRBV7-3 and TRBJ2-4, is GAGVSQTPSNKVTEKGKYVELRCDPISGHTALYWYRQSLGQGPEFLIYFQGTGAADDSGLPNDRFFAVRPEGSVSTLKIQRTERGDSAVYLCASSSSGRAKNIQYFGAGTRLSVL.